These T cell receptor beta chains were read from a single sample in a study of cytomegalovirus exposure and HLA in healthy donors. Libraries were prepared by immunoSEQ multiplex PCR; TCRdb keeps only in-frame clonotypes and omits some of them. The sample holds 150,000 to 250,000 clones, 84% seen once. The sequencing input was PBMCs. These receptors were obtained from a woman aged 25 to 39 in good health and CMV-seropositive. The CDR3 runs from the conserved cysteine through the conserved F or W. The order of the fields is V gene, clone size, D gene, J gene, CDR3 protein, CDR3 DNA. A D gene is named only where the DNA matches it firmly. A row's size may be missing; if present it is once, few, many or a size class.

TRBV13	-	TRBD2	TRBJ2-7	CASSLPGGARSPYEQYF	TGTGCCAGCAGCTTACCCGGGGGGGCGCGAAGCCCATACGAGCAGTACTTC
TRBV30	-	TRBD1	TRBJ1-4	CASQGVLREKLFF	TGTGCCTCACAGGGGGTTCTCCGCGAAAAACTGTTTTTT
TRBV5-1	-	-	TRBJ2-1	CASSLGATVHEQFF	TGCGCCAGCAGCTTGGGAGCGACGGTTCATGAGCAGTTCTTC
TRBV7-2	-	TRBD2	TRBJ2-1	CASSPTYSGTYNEQFF	TGTGCCAGCAGCCCTACCTATAGCGGGACCTACAATGAGCAGTTCTTC
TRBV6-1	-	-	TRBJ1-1	CASSTQGNTEAFF	TGTGCCAGCAGCACACAGGGGAACACTGAAGCTTTCTTT
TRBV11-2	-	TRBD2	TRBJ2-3	CASSSVGGYTDTQYF	TGTGCCAGCAGCTCCGTCGGGGGGTACACAGATACGCAGTATTTT
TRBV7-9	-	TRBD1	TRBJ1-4	CASSSDQGQGVATNEKLFF	TGTGCCAGCAGCTCAGATCAAGGACAGGGGGTTGCAACTAATGAAAAACTGTTTTTT
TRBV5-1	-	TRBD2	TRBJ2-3	CASSFRWLAENTDTQYF	TGCGCCAGCAGCTTTCGGTGGCTAGCGGAGAACACAGATACGCAGTATTTT
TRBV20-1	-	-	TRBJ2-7	CSGLVYEQYF	TGCAGTGGACTAGTCTACGAGCAGTACTTC
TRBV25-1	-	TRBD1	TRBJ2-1	CASSESGQGAIDEQFF	TGTGCCAGCAGTGAATCCGGACAGGGGGCGATAGATGAGCAGTTCTTC
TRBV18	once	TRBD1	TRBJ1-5	CASSPLGPGTGYDSRQPQHF	TGTGCCAGCTCACCACTCGGTCCCGGGACAGGGTACGACTCACGTCAGCCCCAGCATTTT
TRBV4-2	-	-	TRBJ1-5	CASSQVMGGRLQHF	TGTGCCAGCAGCCAAGTGATGGGGGGACGTCTCCAGCATTTT
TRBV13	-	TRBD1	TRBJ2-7	CASSFRDRDNEQYF	TGTGCCAGCAGCTTCCGGGACAGGGACAACGAGCAGTACTTC
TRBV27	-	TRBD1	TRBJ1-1	CASSLLQGGRITEAFF	TGTGCCAGCAGTTTACTACAGGGGGGTAGGATCACTGAAGCTTTCTTT
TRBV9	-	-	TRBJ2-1	CASSAEMGSYNEQFF	TGTGCCAGCAGCGCGGAGATGGGCTCCTACAATGAGCAGTTCTTC
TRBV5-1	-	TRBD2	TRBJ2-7	CASSLSSLAGGYEQYF	TGCGCCAGCAGCTTGAGTTCCCTAGCGGGAGGGTACGAGCAGTACTTC
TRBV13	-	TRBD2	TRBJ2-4	CASSYGAGDENIQYF	TGTGCCAGCAGCTACGGAGCGGGAGACGAAAACATTCAGTACTTC
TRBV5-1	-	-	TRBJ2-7	CASSTGDGSYEQYF	TGCGCCAGCAGCACGGGGGACGGGTCCTACGAGCAGTACTTC
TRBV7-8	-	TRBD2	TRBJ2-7	CASSLESASGRYEQYF	TGTGCCAGCAGCTTAGAATCGGCTAGCGGGAGGTACGAGCAGTACTTC
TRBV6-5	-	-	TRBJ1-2	CASSEPGAGYTF	TGTGCCAGCAGTGAACCAGGGGCAGGCTACACCTTC
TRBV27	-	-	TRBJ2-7	CASSRDILSYEQYF	TGTGCCAGCAGTAGAGACATCCTTTCCTACGAGCAGTACTTC
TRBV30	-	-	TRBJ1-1	CASRDMNTEAFF	TGTGCCAGCAGGGATATGAACACTGAAGCTTTCTTT
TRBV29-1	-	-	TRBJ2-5	CSVVHGSETQYF	TGCAGCGTTGTCCACGGGAGCGAGACCCAGTACTTC
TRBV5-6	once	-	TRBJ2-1	CASSLLGLAGYNEQFF	TGTGCCAGCAGCTTGTTGGGCCTAGCCGGCTACAATGAGCAGTTCTTC
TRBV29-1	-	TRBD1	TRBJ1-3	CSVTGQISGNTIYF	TGCAGCGTTACGGGACAGATCTCTGGAAACACCATATATTTT
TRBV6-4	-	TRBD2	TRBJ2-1	CASSVSGSDGNEQFF	TGTGCCAGCAGTGTTAGCGGGAGTGACGGCAATGAGCAGTTCTTC
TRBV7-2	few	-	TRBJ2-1	CASSSGNYNEQFF	TGTGCCAGCAGCTCGGGGAATTACAATGAGCAGTTCTTC
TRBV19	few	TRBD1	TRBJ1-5	CASSMTGWSEPQHF	TGTGCCAGTAGTATGACAGGGTGGAGTGAGCCCCAGCATTTT
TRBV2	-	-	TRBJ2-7	CASKGDGDPYEQYF	TGTGCCAGCAAGGGGGACGGGGACCCCTACGAGCAGTACTTC
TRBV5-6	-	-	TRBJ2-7	CASSDTRDGTFYEQYF	TGTGCCAGCAGCGACACCCGGGACGGGACTTTCTACGAGCAGTACTTC
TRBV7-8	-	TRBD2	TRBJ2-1	CASSFSGRSSYNEQFF	TGTGCCAGCAGCTTTAGCGGGAGGAGCTCCTACAATGAGCAGTTCTTC
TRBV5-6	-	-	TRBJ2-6	CASSLVFGSGANVLTF	TGTGCCAGCAGCTTAGTTTTCGGCTCTGGGGCCAACGTCCTGACTTTC
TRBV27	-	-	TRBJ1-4	CASSLFGGGPTTNEKLFF	TGTGCCAGCAGTTTATTTGGGGGGGGACCTACAACTAATGAAAAACTGTTTTTT
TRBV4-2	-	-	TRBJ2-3	CASSQEGQTGTDTQYF	TGTGCCAGCAGCCAAGAGGGGCAAACAGGCACAGATACGCAGTATTTT
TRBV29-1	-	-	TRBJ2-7	CSVEDVGDYPYEQYF	TGCAGCGTTGAAGATGTAGGTGACTACCCCTACGAGCAGTACTTC
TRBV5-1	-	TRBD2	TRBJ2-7	CASSFSGRSYEQYF	TGCGCCAGCAGCTTCAGCGGGAGGTCCTACGAGCAGTACTTC
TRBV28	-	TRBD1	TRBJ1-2	CASSSTSTGNYGYTF	TGTGCCAGCAGTTCAACCTCGACAGGGAACTATGGCTACACCTTC
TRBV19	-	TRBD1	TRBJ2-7	CASSVDRDYEQYF	TGTGCCAGTAGTGTCGACAGGGACTACGAGCAGTACTTC
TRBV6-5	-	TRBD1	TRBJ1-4	CASRSPRQGGEKLFF	TGTGCCAGCAGATCCCCCCGACAGGGAGGTGAAAAACTGTTTTTT
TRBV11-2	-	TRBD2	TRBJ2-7	CASSLGVPTSGRGHEQYF	TGTGCCAGCAGCTTAGGGGTACCAACTAGCGGGAGGGGCCACGAGCAGTACTTC
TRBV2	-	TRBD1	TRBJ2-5	CASSWDSQETQYF	TGTGCCAGCAGTTGGGACAGCCAAGAGACCCAGTACTTC
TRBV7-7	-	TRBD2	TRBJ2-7	CASSLGGRASNEQYF	TGTGCTAGCAGCTTAGGCGGGAGGGCCTCTAACGAGCAGTACTTC
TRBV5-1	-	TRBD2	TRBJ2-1	CASSLGLAGGLVSYNEQFF	TGCGCCAGCAGCTTGGGGCTAGCGGGAGGGTTAGTATCCTACAATGAGCAGTTCTTC
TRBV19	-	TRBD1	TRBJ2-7	CATSFRTGGIYEQYF	TGTGCCACCAGCTTTCGGACAGGGGGCATCTACGAGCAGTACTTC
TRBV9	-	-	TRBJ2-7	CASSVHPTYEQYF	TGTGCCAGCAGCGTGCATCCTACCTACGAGCAGTACTTC
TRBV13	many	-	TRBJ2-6	CASSFHLLYTGANVLTF	TGTGCCAGCAGCTTCCATTTATTATACACTGGGGCCAACGTCCTGACTTTC
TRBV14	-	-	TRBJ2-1	CASSPYRVAEQFF	TGTGCCAGCAGCCCCTATCGGGTGGCTGAGCAGTTCTTC
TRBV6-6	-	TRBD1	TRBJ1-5	CASSPWTGGNQPQHF	TGTGCCAGCAGTCCCTGGACAGGGGGGAATCAGCCCCAGCATTTT
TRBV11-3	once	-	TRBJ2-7	CASSLAAGTYEQYF	TGTGCCAGCAGCTTAGCGGCAGGAACCTACGAGCAGTACTTC
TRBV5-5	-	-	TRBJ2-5	CASSPVQGTQETQYF	TGTGCCAGCAGCCCAGTACAGGGCACCCAAGAGACCCAGTACTTC
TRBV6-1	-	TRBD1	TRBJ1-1	CASSGQGAETEAFF	TGTGCCAGCAGTGGACAGGGGGCTGAAACTGAAGCTTTCTTT
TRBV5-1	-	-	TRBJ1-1	CASSLGSVRVNTEAFF	TGCGCCAGCAGCTTGGGTTCTGTACGGGTGAACACTGAAGCTTTCTTT
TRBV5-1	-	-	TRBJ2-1	CASSEDYYYNEQFF	TGCGCCAGCAGCGAGGACTATTACTACAATGAGCAGTTCTTC
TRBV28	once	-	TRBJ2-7	CASTPLGGRKYEQYF	TGTGCCAGCACCCCGCTGGGGGGAAGAAAGTACGAGCAGTACTTC
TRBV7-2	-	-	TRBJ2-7	CASSLSGTRAYEQYF	TGTGCCAGCAGCTTAAGCGGGACACGGGCGTACGAGCAGTACTTC
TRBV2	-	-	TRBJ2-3	CASSENQGITQYF	TGTGCCAGCAGTGAAAATCAGGGGATTACGCAGTATTTT